The 28 T cell receptor beta chains given below trace back to one sample, sequenced in a study of early T cells in non-severe SARS-CoV-2 infection. TCRdb itself ran the 5' RACE reads through MiXCR, one entry per CDR3 protein. Among over 55,000 distinct CDR3 sequences listed, 9.5% to 15% were seen once. Source: whole blood, taken at baseline. These receptors came from an adult who was a healthcare worker with PCR-confirmed SARS-CoV-2 infection or an uninfected control (not recorded which).

In its sample, this clonotype was seen a few times. V gene TRBV18 combines with J gene TRBJ1-2; the match to TRBD1 covers 8 bases. The CDR3 runs 13 residues. CDR1 and CDR2 from the germline V gene are KGHSH and LQKENI. With V trimmed by 5 bases and J by 6 bases, 5 bases remained unmatched. This chain's CDR3 is CASSNRGSNGYTF. In nucleotides, the CDR3 is TGTGCCAGCTCAAACAGGGGGAGCAATGGCTACACCTTC. Looking up the rest from reference TRBV18 and TRBJ1-2 gives the full variable domain: NAGVMQNPRHLVRRRGQEARLRCSPMKGHSHVYWYRQLPEEGLKFMVYLQKENIIDESGMPKERFSAEFPKEGPSILRIQQVVRGDSAAYFCASSNRGSNGYTFGSGTRLTVV.

This chain joins TRBV28 and TRBJ1-4; tentatively, D is TRBD1 (5 bases). V shed 6 bases and J shed 0 bases, with 11 bases lying between them. This CDR3 comprises 15 residues. Germline V gives CDR1 MDHEN, CDR2 SYDVKM. As DNA, the CDR3 is TGTGCCAGCAGCCTTCAGGGAACAACTAATGAAAAACTGTTTTTT. Amino acid sequence: CASSLQGTTNEKLFF.

This clonotype was seen more than once but under ten times. As DNA, the CDR3 is TGTGCCAGCAGCCCCGGGGGGGGGCTGGTCGGGGAGCTGTTTTTT. Translation: CASSPGGGLVGELFF. The V call is TRBV7-9, the J call TRBJ2-2; 8 nucleotides line up with TRBD2. This CDR3 is 15 amino acids long. J gave up 7 bases and V 5 bases, and 9 bases lay outside the gene matches. Germline-derived CDR1 and CDR2 are SEHNR and FQNEAQ (reference sequence). Full variable domain (missing parts from reference TRBV7-9 and TRBJ2-2): DTGVSQNPRHKITKRGQNVTFRCDPISEHNRLYWYRQTLGQGPEFLTYFQNEAQLEKSRLLSDRFSAERPKGSFSTLEIQRTEQGDSAMYLCASSPGGGLVGELFFGEGSRLTVL.

The V and J genes are TRBV3-2 and TRBJ2-7; the tabulated D call, TRBD2, remains unverified against the DNA. TRBV3-2 corresponds to a pseudogene. CDR3 length equals 11 residues. The CDR3 loop is CASTLAGEQYF. CDR3 coding DNA: TGTGCCAGCACACTAGCGGGCGAGCAGTACTTC.

This clonotype was detected ten times or more. The V gene is TRBV28, the J gene TRBJ2-7, with D tentatively TRBD1 (5 bases). CDR3 size: 16 residues. V lost 6 bases to trimming and J lost 4 bases, with 22 bases between them. From germline, CDR1 is MDHEN and CDR2 SYDVKM. Here the CDR3 DNA reads TGTGCCAGCAGGGCTAGGGGTAACACCCGACCTTACGAGCAGTACTTC. Residues: CASRARGNTRPYEQYF. The complete variable domain, with remaining parts taken from reference TRBV28 and TRBJ2-7, reads DVKVTQSSRYLVKRTGEKVFLECVQDMDHENMFWYRQDPGLGLRLIYFSYDVKMKEKGDIPEGYSVSREKKERFSLILESASTNQTSMYLCASRARGNTRPYEQYFGPGTRLTVT.

The chain carries TRBV5-1 and TRBJ2-7, with D unresolved. V gave up 4 bases and J gave up 3 bases, with 17 bases separating them. In germline, CDR1 is SGHRS, CDR2 YFSETQ. The CDR3 has 15 residues. The CDR3 reads CASSPGIAAVYEQYF. The CDR3 DNA follows: TGCGCCAGCAGCCCCGGTATCGCCGCAGTCTACGAGCAGTACTTC.

The chain is built from TRBV20-1 and TRBJ2-7; 8 bases agree with TRBD1. The CDR3 length is 14 residues. Germline assignment: CDR1 DFQATT and CDR2 SNEGSKA (reference sequence). Trimming cost V 6 bases and J 4 bases; bases outside gene matches: 11. CDR3 sequence (DNA): TGCAGTGCCAGCGGCGACAGGGGCTTTTACGAGCAGTACTTC. Its protein is CSASGDRGFYEQYF.

This clonotype was picked up many times. The chain couples TRBV28 to TRBJ2-7; TRBD1 matches at 7 bases. V trimming: 2 bases; J trimming: 4 bases; junction bases outside the gene matches: 5. The CDR3 consists of 14 residues. CDR1 MDHEN and CDR2 SYDVKM come from the germline V gene. In nucleotides, the CDR3 is TGTGCCAGCAGTTTAGGCCAGGGGGTGTACGAGCAGTACTTC. This codes for CASSLGQGVYEQYF.

This clonotype was counted between two and nine times. This chain links TRBV2 with TRBJ2-5; TRBD2 might be the D (8 bases). V shed 5 bases and J shed 4 bases, with 14 bases lying between them. CDR1 and CDR2 from the germline V gene are SNHLY and FYNNEI. There are 14 residues in the CDR3. The CDR3 sequence: CASSIREGAETQYF. CDR3 nucleotide sequence: TGTGCCAGCAGTATTCGGGAGGGGGCAGAGACCCAGTACTTC.

This clonotype was recorded a few times. The rearrangement links TRBV25-1 to TRBJ2-7; 7 nucleotides match TRBD2. CDR3 length: 14 residues. Germline values: CDR1 MGHDK, CDR2 SYGVNS. The trim removed 3 bases at V and 1 base at J, leaving 3 bases unmatched. The CDR3 region is CASSEPGGSYEQYF. CDR3 nucleotides: TGTGCCAGCAGTGAGCCGGGGGGATCCTACGAGCAGTACTTC.

This chain connects TRBV5-1 to TRBJ2-1; perhaps TRBD1 as D (6 bases). The CDR3 has 13 amino acids. V was clipped by 4 bases and J by 7 bases, with 12 bases between them. Germline CDR1 reads SGHRS; CDR2 reads YFSETQ. CDR3 protein: CASSTWQGNEQFF. The CDR3 DNA reads as TGCGCCAGCAGCACCTGGCAGGGGAATGAGCAGTTCTTC.

This clonotype was counted only a few times. The chain employs TRBV6-5 and TRBJ2-7; D perhaps matches TRBD1 (6 bases). This CDR3 has 15 amino acids. Germline V gene sequence: CDR1 MNHEY, CDR2 SVGAGI. Trimming cost V 0 bases and J 4 bases, with 13 bases left between them. CDR3 region: CASSYSGTIQYEQYF. The CDR3 coding sequence is TGTGCCAGCAGTTACTCGGGGACAATACAATACGAGCAGTACTTC.

This clonotype appeared a few times. The chain carries TRBV29-1 and TRBJ2-7, with 9 positions matching TRBD1. The germline V gene has CDR1 SQVTM and CDR2 ANQGSEA. J lost 3 bases, V lost 6 bases, and 12 bases had no gene match. This CDR3 is 15 amino acids long. The CDR3 DNA reads TGCAGCGTGGATGACGGGACAGGGTGGAACTACGAGCAGTACTTC. Its protein is CSVDDGTGWNYEQYF.

This clonotype was detected ten times or more. The chain employs TRBV2 and TRBJ2-1; D is possibly TRBD2 (6 bases). Germline lookup yields CDR1 SNHLY and CDR2 FYNNEI. The CDR3 runs to 12 residues. With 6 bases removed from V and 9 bases from J, the gap between germline ends came to 12 bases. CDR3 amino acids: CASSAWRGEQFF. The DNA for the CDR3 is TGTGCCAGCAGCGCCTGGCGGGGTGAGCAGTTCTTC.

This clonotype appeared many times. The genes are TRBV7-2 and TRBJ1-4, with D hard to call. V was pared by 3 bases and J by 12 bases, with 14 bases between. The CDR3 totals 13 residues. Germline-derived CDR1 and CDR2 are SGHTA and FQGNSA. CDR3 in DNA: TGTGCCAGCAGCTTCGTCCACACCGGGGAACTGTTTTTT. Translated, it gives CASSFVHTGELFF.

The rearrangement uses TRBV14 and TRBJ2-4; D unclear. The length of the CDR3 is 15 residues. V was cut by 0 bases and J by 6 bases, with 12 bases left in between. CDR1 is SGHDN and CDR2 is FVKESK in the germline V gene. CDR3 sequence: CASSQDAKGINIQYF. The CDR3 region has the DNA TGTGCCAGCAGCCAAGATGCTAAAGGGATAAACATTCAGTACTTC.

Many counts were recorded for this clonotype. The genes are TRBV29-1 and TRBJ2-1, with 8 bases identical to TRBD2. The CDR3 runs 16 residues. V lost 4 bases and J lost 3; bases outside the gene matches: 11. Germline V CDR1 and CDR2: SQVTM, ANQGSEA. The CDR3 here is CSVVTGRASIYNEQFF. Here the CDR3 DNA reads TGCAGCGTTGTGACCGGGAGGGCATCTATCTACAATGAGCAGTTCTTC.

In its sample, this clonotype was seen many times. One end of the junction is discordant with germline, which a read error may explain. The CDR3 sequence: CASSPTGSSENTIYF. CDR3 DNA: TGTGCCAGCAGCCCGACAGGGAGCTCTGAAAACACCATATATTTT. The genes are TRBV28 and TRBJ1-3, with 7 nucleotides matching TRBD1. CDR3 length: 15 residues. Germline lookup yields CDR1 MDHEN and CDR2 SYDVKM.

The sample holds many counts of this clonotype. The rearrangement links TRBV28 to TRBJ2-3; 7 nucleotides line up with TRBD2. CDR3 length: 14 residues. Germline V lookup: CDR1 MDHEN, CDR2 SYDVKM. V was pared by 8 bases and J by 0 bases, with 5 bases of the junction left unmatched. CDR3: CASLAGVSTDTQYF. Written as DNA, the CDR3 is TGTGCCAGCTTGGCGGGGGTTAGCACAGATACGCAGTATTTT.

This clonotype appeared a few times. This sequence joins TRBV7-9 and TRBJ2-3; D uncertain. The CDR3 covers 13 residues. V was clipped by 3 bases and J by 7 bases, with 11 bases between them. Germline V CDR1 and CDR2: SEHNR, FQNEAQ (reference sequence). The CDR3 loop reads CASSLAPKNTQYF. The CDR3, as DNA: TGTGCCAGCAGCTTGGCACCGAAGAATACGCAGTATTTT.

This clonotype was seen repeatedly, ten times or more. The V gene is TRBV6-1, the J gene TRBJ1-5, with D unclear. Between the trimmed V and J ends, which lost 6 bases and 6 bases, there was a span of 9 bases. Germline CDR1 is MNHNS and CDR2 is SASEGT. The CDR3 extends over 12 amino acids. The CDR3 loop reads CASSWRVQPQHF. The CDR3 region has the DNA TGTGCCAGCAGCTGGAGGGTTCAGCCCCAGCATTTT.

The chain links TRBV7-6 to TRBJ1-3; 7 nucleotides match TRBD1. The germline gives CDR1 SGHVS, CDR2 FNYEAQ. CDR3 length: 16 amino acids. Trimming removed 4 bases from V and 0 bases from J; junction bases left unmatched: 6. DNA for the CDR3: TGTGCCAGCAGCTGGGGGACAGCGGACTCTGGAAACACCATATATTTT. This encodes CASSWGTADSGNTIYF.

The genes are TRBV7-9 and TRBJ1-1; tentative D call: TRBD1 (5 bases). Germline V gene data show CDR1 as SEHNR and CDR2 as FQNEAQ (reference sequence). The CDR3 has 17 amino acids. Between the trimmed V and J ends, which lost 2 bases and 3 bases, there was a span of 19 bases. CDR3 bases: TGTGCCAGCAGCTTAACTACCTCAGGGTTTACGGACACTGAAGCTTTCTTT. Amino acids: CASSLTTSGFTDTEAFF.

The rearrangement uses TRBV10-3 and TRBJ1-3; D possibly corresponds to TRBD1 (5 bases). V was pared by 0 bases and J by 3 bases, with 12 bases between. Germline CDR1 is ENHRY and CDR2 is SYGVKD. This CDR3 spans 16 amino acids. The CDR3 loop reads CAISESVGTLGNTIYF. The CDR3 region has the DNA TGTGCCATCAGTGAGTCGGTAGGGACGCTTGGAAACACCATATATTTT.

This clonotype was recorded many times. V usage is TRBV15 and J usage is TRBJ2-6; D remains ambiguous. The V end was cut by 6 bases, the J end by 2 bases, with 5 bases between. The CDR3 loop spans 13 amino acids. Germline V gives CDR1 LNHNV, CDR2 YYDKDF (reference sequence). Written as DNA, the CDR3 is TGTGCCACCAGGTCTCCTGGGGCCAACGTCCTGACTTTC. Its protein is CATRSPGANVLTF.

The V call is TRBV30, the J call TRBJ1-2, with D perhaps matching TRBD1 (6 bases). The CDR3 contains 14 residues. V lost 3 bases, J lost 2 bases, and 13 bases lay in between. Germline loops: CDR1 GTSNPN, CDR2 SVGIG (reference sequence). CDR3: CAWSRTDKNYGYTF. DNA for the CDR3: TGTGCCTGGAGCCGGACAGACAAAAACTATGGCTACACCTTC.

This clonotype showed up many times. This chain uses TRBV29-1 with TRBJ1-2; TRBD1 aligns across 10 bases. V trimming: 4 bases; J trimming: 1 base; junction bases outside the gene matches: 0. Per the germline V gene, CDR1 is SQVTM and CDR2 is ANQGSEA. This CDR3 has 13 amino acids. CDR3 sequence reads: CSVGTGGNYGYTF. The CDR3 DNA reads as TGCAGCGTTGGGACAGGGGGTAACTATGGCTACACCTTC.

In its sample, this clonotype was seen many times. The V and J genes are TRBV6-6 and TRBJ2-3; tentative D call: TRBD2 (5 bases). CDR3 length: 14 residues. Germline CDR1 MNHNY, CDR2 SVGAGI (reference sequence). Trimming stripped 2 bases from V and 6 bases from J, with 12 bases between. CDR3 nucleotides: TGTGCCAGCAGTTACGGGCTAGCTTCGGATACGCAGTATTTT. Amino acids: CASSYGLASDTQYF.